This is a list of T cell receptor beta chains from one sample in a study of T-cell reconstitution after alpha-beta-depleted transplantation in children. TCRdb reprocessed the PCR reads via MiXCR and lists one record per CDR3 protein. The data contain fewer than 550,000 distinct CDR3 sequences, roughly a tenth of them singletons. Sequenced here: PBMCs from the stem cell graft donor, sampled from the stem cell graft. Receptors were obtained from a human donor who donated a stem cell graft to a child with acute myeloid leukemia. CDR3s include the opening cysteine and the closing phenylalanine or tryptophan. The D gene is left open where the match is weak. A row's size may be missing; if present it is once, few, many or a size class.

size: few
D: TRBD1
J: TRBJ1-5
V: TRBV7-9
DNA: TGTGCCAGCAGCCTCACAGGGGACCCGGGGCAGCCCCAGCATTTT
CDR3: CASSLTGDPGQPQHF

size: .
D: TRBD1
J: TRBJ2-3
V: TRBV20-1
DNA: TGCAGTGCTAGCAGGACAGGAGAAAGCACAGATACGCAGTATTTT
CDR3: CSASRTGESTDTQYF

size: many
D: TRBD1
J: TRBJ2-3
V: TRBV29-1
DNA: TGCAGCGGGACAGGAAAAGATACGCAGTATTTT
CDR3: CSGTGKDTQYF

size: .
D: .
J: TRBJ2-7
V: TRBV4-3
DNA: TGCGCCAGCAGCCAACAGGGTTCCTCCTACGAGCAGTACTTC
CDR3: CASSQQGSSYEQYF

size: .
D: .
J: TRBJ1-1
V: TRBV5-3
DNA: TGTGCCAGGGGCGCGGGGGGGAACACTGAAGCTTTCTTT
CDR3: CARGAGGNTEAFF

size: .
D: TRBD2
J: TRBJ2-1
V: TRBV29-1
DNA: TGCAGCCCCGCCCCACTAGCGGGAGCCTACAATGAGCAGTTCTTC
CDR3: CSPAPLAGAYNEQFF

size: .
D: TRBD2
J: TRBJ2-1
V: TRBV29-1
DNA: TGCAGCGTCACCGGGAGGGTCCTCAATGAGCAGTTCTTC
CDR3: CSVTGRVLNEQFF

size: few
D: .
J: TRBJ2-5
V: TRBV27
DNA: TGTGCCAGCAGTTTAAGGGGCGATTGGGCAGGGCGAGAGACCCAGTACTTC
CDR3: CASSLRGDWAGRETQYF

size: .
D: TRBD2
J: TRBJ2-1
V: TRBV20-1
DNA: TGCAGTGCTATCCCCAGCGGGAGGGGCTCTCTCAATGAGCAGTTCTTC
CDR3: CSAIPSGRGSLNEQFF

size: few
D: .
J: TRBJ1-2
V: TRBV4-1
DNA: TGCGCCAGCAGCCAATTCAATAAGAACTATGGCTACACCTTC
CDR3: CASSQFNKNYGYTF

size: .
D: TRBD1
J: TRBJ2-2
V: TRBV10-3
DNA: TGTGCCATCAACACCCGGGACAGGAACACCGGGGAGCTGTTTTTT
CDR3: CAINTRDRNTGELFF

size: few
D: TRBD1
J: TRBJ1-6
V: TRBV28
DNA: TGTGCCAGCAGCCCGGACAGGGTTTCACCCCTCCACTTT
CDR3: CASSPDRVSPLHF

size: many
D: TRBD2
J: TRBJ2-3
V: TRBV5-1
DNA: TGCGCCAGCAGCGCCGGACTAGCGGGGACCACAGATACGCAGTATTTT
CDR3: CASSAGLAGTTDTQYF

size: .
D: .
J: TRBJ2-1
V: TRBV7-3
DNA: TGTGCCAGCAGCCCGGGGACGGGTGGATCCAATGAGCAGTTCTTC
CDR3: CASSPGTGGSNEQFF

size: few
D: .
J: TRBJ1-6
V: TRBV18
DNA: TGTGCCAGCTCACCAGACCCAGGGCGAGGAAATTCACCCCTCCACTTT
CDR3: CASSPDPGRGNSPLHF

size: few
D: .
J: TRBJ2-2
V: TRBV2
DNA: TGTGCCAGCAGTAACAGTGCCTCGAACACCGGGGAGCTGTTTTTT
CDR3: CASSNSASNTGELFF

size: .
D: TRBD2
J: TRBJ2-7
V: TRBV5-5
DNA: TGTGCCAGCAGCTTGGAAGGGGTAGCGGGCCTCTACGAGCAGTACTTC
CDR3: CASSLEGVAGLYEQYF

size: .
D: TRBD1
J: TRBJ2-7
V: TRBV30
DNA: TGTGCCTGGAGTAACAGGGGCAACAGCGAGCAGTACTTC
CDR3: CAWSNRGNSEQYF

size: .
D: .
J: TRBJ1-2
V: TRBV7-9
DNA: TGTGCCAGCAGCTTAGCGACCGGGACTTACACCTATGGCTACACCTTC
CDR3: CASSLATGTYTYGYTF

size: .
D: .
J: TRBJ1-2
V: TRBV7-9
DNA: TGTGCCAGCAGCTTGATCGGAACCGCGTCGCGCGGCTACACCTTC
CDR3: CASSLIGTASRGYTF

size: .
D: TRBD1
J: TRBJ1-1
V: TRBV9
DNA: TGTGCCAGCAGCGTAGGACAGGGTGGGTATACTGAAGCTTTCTTT
CDR3: CASSVGQGGYTEAFF

size: few
D: .
J: TRBJ1-2
V: TRBV7-2
DNA: TGTGCCAGCAGCTTAGCACGGTATGGCTACACCTTC
CDR3: CASSLARYGYTF

size: .
D: .
J: TRBJ2-3
V: TRBV7-8
DNA: TGTGCCAGCAGCTTAGACCTGAGCCTAGATACGCAGTATTTT
CDR3: CASSLDLSLDTQYF

size: few
D: TRBD1
J: TRBJ1-5
V: TRBV28
DNA: TGTGCCAGCAGAACACTACGGGACAGGGGGGAGATATATGACAATCAGCCCCAGCATTTT
CDR3: CASRTLRDRGEIYDNQPQHF

size: many
D: .
J: TRBJ2-1
V: TRBV6-2/TRBV6-3
DNA: TGTGCCAGCAGTTACACAGGGAGCTCCTACAATGAGCAGTTCTTC
CDR3: CASSYTGSSYNEQFF

size: few
D: .
J: TRBJ1-1
V: TRBV7-9
DNA: TGTGCCAGCAGCTTAGGCCTTGAAGCTTTCTTT
CDR3: CASSLGLEAFF

size: many
D: .
J: TRBJ1-2
V: TRBV15
DNA: TGTGCCACCAGCAGAGGAACAGGACCCGTAGGCTACACCTTC
CDR3: CATSRGTGPVGYTF